A selection of T cell receptor beta chains follows, all from one sample in a study of T cell responses to AZD1222 COVID-19 vaccine. Libraries were prepared by immunoSEQ multiplex PCR; TCRdb keeps only in-frame clonotypes and omits some of them. Of some 120,000 clones listed, about nine tenths are singletons. Source: peripheral blood, taken on day 0 of AZD1222 vaccination. These receptors originate from an adult in good health. The CDR3 runs from the conserved cysteine through the conserved F or W. A D gene is named only where the DNA matches it firmly. The size of a clone is reported for some rows only, either as once, few or many, or as a class for expanded clones.

>few|TRBD1|TRBJ2-7|TRBV9
CASSVRTGAHEQYF
TGTGCCAGCAGCGTACGGACAGGGGCCCACGAGCAGTACTTC
>once|TRBD2|TRBJ2-3|TRBV7-2
CASSSTTSDADTQYF
TGTGCCAGCAGCTCCACAACTAGCGATGCAGATACGCAGTATTTT
>NA|NA|TRBJ1-5|TRBV5-6
CASTSGRDDQPQHF
TGTGCCAGCACCTCTGGCAGGGACGATCAGCCCCAGCATTTT
>NA|NA|TRBJ1-3|TRBV19
CASSRGRSSGNTIYF
TGTGCCAGTAGCAGGGGACGGAGCTCTGGAAACACCATATATTTT
>NA|NA|TRBJ2-3|TRBV14
CASSQEGHTQYF
TGTGCCAGCAGCCAAGAGGGGCATACGCAGTATTTT
>NA|NA|TRBJ1-1|TRBV7-8
CASSVREGTEAFF
TGTGCCAGCAGCGTTAGGGAGGGGACTGAAGCTTTCTTT
>once|TRBD1|TRBJ2-7|TRBV5-1
CASSFLTGSQYF
TGCGCCAGCAGCTTCCTGACAGGGTCACAGTACTTC
>NA|NA|TRBJ2-5|TRBV18
CASSPPSQTETQYF
TGTGCCAGCTCACCACCGTCCCAGACGGAGACCCAGTACTTC
>NA|TRBD2|TRBJ2-7|TRBV7-9
CASRVTGTSGRIGEQYF
TGTGCCAGCAGGGTAACCGGGACTAGCGGGAGAATAGGGGAGCAGTACTTC
>NA|TRBD1|TRBJ1-5|TRBV3-1/TRBV3-2
CASSLSDRAGQPQHF
TGTGCCAGCAGCCTCTCGGACAGGGCCGGTCAGCCCCAGCATTTT
>few|TRBD2|TRBJ2-3|TRBV3-1/TRBV3-2
CASSQPPGSGGGTDTQYF
TGTGCCAGCAGCCAGCCTCCCGGTAGCGGGGGTGGGACAGATACGCAGTATTTT
>NA|NA|TRBJ1-1|TRBV12-3/TRBV12-4
CASSLMGDTEAFF
TGTGCCAGCAGTTTAATGGGCGACACTGAAGCTTTCTTT
>NA|NA|TRBJ2-7|TRBV4-2
CASSQATTGTLYEQYF
TGTGCCAGCAGCCAAGCTACGACAGGAACCCTCTACGAGCAGTACTTC
>NA|NA|TRBJ2-1|TRBV5-8
CASSSPVQGLGEQFF
TGTGCCAGCAGCTCGCCAGTACAGGGTTTGGGTGAGCAGTTCTTC
>NA|TRBD2|TRBJ2-5|TRBV24-1
CATSDPVGGGYLETQYF
TGTGCCACCAGTGATCCTGTGGGCGGGGGATATCTGGAGACCCAGTACTTC
>few|TRBD1|TRBJ1-2|TRBV19
CASKDLQGATYGYTF
TGTGCCAGTAAAGATCTCCAGGGGGCTACTTATGGCTACACCTTC
>NA|NA|TRBJ2-1|TRBV6-6
CASSPRWEAWIMTDPSYNEQFF
TGTGCCAGCAGTCCCCGCTGGGAGGCCTGGATAATGACCGATCCATCCTACAATGAGCAGTTCTTC
>NA|NA|TRBJ2-3|TRBV7-7
CASSPRTASTDTQYF
TGTGCCAGCAGCCCCCGGACAGCCTCCACAGATACGCAGTATTTT
>NA|NA|TRBJ1-5|TRBV18
CASSPPVGGQPQHF
TGTGCCAGCTCACCACCGGTCGGGGGTCAGCCCCAGCATTTT
>NA|TRBD2|TRBJ2-3|TRBV29-1
CSSRGRDTQYF
TGCAGCTCCCGCGGGAGAGATACGCAGTATTTT
>NA|NA|TRBJ2-1|TRBV7-9
CASSLSSGTYNEQFF
TGTGCCAGCAGCTTGTCTTCAGGAACCTACAATGAGCAGTTCTTC
>NA|NA|TRBJ1-3|TRBV5-1
CASSLEFNAGRTIYF
TGCGCCAGCAGCCTCGAATTCAACGCCGGCCGGACCATATATTTT
>NA|TRBD1|TRBJ2-7|TRBV30
CAWGDRDNEQYF
TGTGCCTGGGGGGACAGGGACAACGAGCAGTACTTC
>NA|TRBD1|TRBJ2-1|TRBV4-1
CASSQPAGTGSYNEQFF
TGCGCCAGCAGCCAACCGGCCGGGACAGGCTCCTACAATGAGCAGTTCTTC
>NA|NA|TRBJ2-5|TRBV5-1
CASSTSSATRETQYF
TGCGCCAGCAGCACCTCTAGCGCCACCCGGGAGACCCAGTACTTC
>NA|NA|TRBJ1-6|TRBV28
CASRPSKGADFTLHF
TGTGCCAGCAGACCCTCCAAAGGGGCTGATTTCACCCTCCACTTT
>NA|NA|TRBJ1-2|TRBV21-1
CASSPAGTPYGYTF
TGTGCCAGCAGCCCCGCCGGGACACCATATGGCTACACCTTC
>NA|NA|TRBJ2-7|TRBV18
CASSPDSGLSYEQYF
TGTGCCAGCTCACCAGACAGCGGACTCTCCTACGAGCAGTACTTC
>NA|NA|TRBJ1-2|TRBV5-1
CASSVEGEANYGYTF
TGCGCCAGCAGCGTAGAAGGGGAAGCTAACTATGGCTACACCTTC
>NA|TRBD1|TRBJ1-2|TRBV19
CASKGTDFYYGYTF
TGTGCCAGTAAGGGGACAGACTTTTACTATGGCTACACCTTC
>NA|NA|TRBJ1-1|TRBV14
CASSPAGRNTEAFF
TGTGCCAGCAGCCCCGCGGGGAGAAACACTGAAGCTTTCTTT
>NA|NA|TRBJ1-2|TRBV7-8
CASSSQGRGNYGYTF
TGTGCCAGCAGCTCACAGGGTAGGGGAAACTATGGCTACACCTTC
>once|TRBD1|TRBJ1-1|TRBV6-5
CASSYQPGQGNTEAFF
TGTGCCAGCAGTTACCAACCGGGACAGGGGAACACTGAAGCTTTCTTT
>NA|TRBD1|TRBJ1-4|TRBV5-8
CASSSQGRTNEKLFF
TGTGCCAGCAGCTCACAGGGGCGGACTAATGAAAAACTGTTTTTT
>NA|TRBD1|TRBJ1-3|TRBV18
CASSPQQGVSGNTIYF
TGTGCCAGCTCACCCCAGCAGGGGGTCTCTGGAAACACCATATATTTT
>NA|NA|TRBJ2-3|TRBV30
CAWSVGAAAQYF
TGTGCCTGGAGTGTGGGCGCCGCAGCGCAGTATTTT
>NA|NA|TRBJ1-3|TRBV4-2
CASSLYWSSGNTIYF
TGTGCCAGCAGCCTATATTGGAGCTCTGGAAACACCATATATTTT
>once|NA|TRBJ2-7|TRBV3-1/TRBV3-2
CASSATGTGEQYF
TGTGCCAGCAGCGCCACCGGAACGGGGGAGCAGTACTTC
>NA|NA|TRBJ1-4|TRBV5-6
CASSGRVGATNEKLFF
TGTGCCAGCAGCGGGAGGGTCGGTGCAACTAATGAAAAACTGTTTTTT
>once|NA|TRBJ2-7|TRBV28
CASSSPGPTYEQYF
TGTGCCAGCAGTTCTCCGGGACCAACCTACGAGCAGTACTTC
>NA|NA|TRBJ2-6|TRBV19
CASRDRRGSGANVLTF
TGTGCCAGCCGGGACCGGCGGGGCTCTGGGGCCAACGTCCTGACTTTC
>NA|NA|TRBJ1-6|TRBV6-2/TRBV6-3
CASCYRASSYNSPLHF
TGTGCCAGTTGTTACAGGGCTAGCTCCTATAATTCACCCCTCCACTTT
>once|TRBD1|TRBJ2-7|TRBV6-1
CASSEEAGGSYEQYF
TGTGCCAGCAGTGAAGAGGCAGGGGGCTCCTACGAGCAGTACTTC
>NA|NA|TRBJ2-2|TRBV6-1
CASSEASGLWQGAGELFF
TGTGCCAGCAGTGAAGCGAGTGGTCTTTGGCAGGGCGCCGGGGAGCTGTTTTTT
>NA|NA|TRBJ1-4|TRBV6-1
CASSEPTGSSEKLFF
TGTGCCAGCAGTGAACCTACAGGATCATCTGAAAAACTGTTTTTT
>NA|TRBD1|TRBJ2-1|TRBV7-9
CASSIPGQGNEQFF
TGTGCCAGCAGCATTCCGGGACAGGGGAATGAGCAGTTCTTC
>NA|NA|TRBJ2-1|TRBV12-2
CASRLGTNEQFF
TGTGCAAGTCGCTTAGGAACGAATGAGCAGTTCTTC
>NA|NA|TRBJ2-3|TRBV3-1/TRBV3-2
CASSQDWGVSTDTQYF
TGTGCCAGCAGCCAAGATTGGGGGGTTAGCACAGATACGCAGTATTTT
>NA|TRBD1|TRBJ1-5|TRBV28
CASSATGGRGQPQHF
TGTGCCAGCAGTGCGACAGGGGGGAGGGGCCAGCCCCAGCATTTT
>NA|TRBD2|TRBJ2-7|TRBV11-1
CASSPGGASSYEQYF
TGTGCCAGCAGCCCGGGGGGGGCGAGCTCCTACGAGCAGTACTTC
>NA|NA|TRBJ2-3|TRBV15
CATSRNVADTQYF
TGTGCCACCAGCAGGAACGTTGCAGATACGCAGTATTTT
>NA|NA|TRBJ1-3|TRBV4-3
CASSQARLPGNTIYF
TGCGCCAGCAGCCAAGCACGTCTCCCTGGAAACACCATATATTTT
>once|NA|TRBJ1-1|TRBV5-1
CASSARGTEAFF
TGCGCCAGCAGCGCACGAGGGACTGAAGCTTTCTTT
>NA|NA|TRBJ2-4|TRBV2
CASAGTKNIQYF
TGTGCCAGCGCAGGGACCAAAAACATTCAGTACTTC
>NA|NA|TRBJ2-4|TRBV7-9
CASSLAGAGNIQYF
TGTGCCAGCAGCTTAGCGGGGGCGGGAAACATTCAGTACTTC
>once|NA|TRBJ1-1|TRBV5-4
CASTTIDRNTEAFF
TGTGCCAGCACCACTATCGACAGGAACACTGAAGCTTTCTTT
>once|NA|TRBJ2-3|TRBV7-8
CASSPQPGEDTQYF
TGTGCCAGCAGCCCTCAGCCGGGGGAAGATACGCAGTATTTT